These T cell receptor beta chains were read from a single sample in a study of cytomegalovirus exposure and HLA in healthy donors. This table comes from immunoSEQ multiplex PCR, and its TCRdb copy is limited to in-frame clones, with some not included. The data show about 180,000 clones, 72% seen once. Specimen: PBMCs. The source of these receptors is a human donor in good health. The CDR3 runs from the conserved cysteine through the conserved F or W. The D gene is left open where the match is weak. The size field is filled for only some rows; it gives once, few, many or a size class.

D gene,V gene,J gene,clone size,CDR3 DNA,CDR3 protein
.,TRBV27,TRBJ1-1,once,TGTGCCAGCAGGCGCATTCCGGGGAACACTGAAGCTTTCTTT,CASRRIPGNTEAFF
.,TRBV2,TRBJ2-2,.,TGTGCCAGCAGTGTAGACGGGGAGCTGTTTTTT,CASSVDGELFF
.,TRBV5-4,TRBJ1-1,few,TGTGCCAGCAGACGCGAGGGGGGGCCCACTGAAGCTTTCTTT,CASRREGGPTEAFF
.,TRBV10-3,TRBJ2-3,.,TGTGCCATCAGCTCAGGGTTCGCAGATACGCAGTATTTT,CAISSGFADTQYF
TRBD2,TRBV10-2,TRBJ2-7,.,TGCGCCAGCAGTGAGACCAGCCTAGCGGGACCCTACGAGCAGTACTTC,CASSETSLAGPYEQYF
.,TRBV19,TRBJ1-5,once,TGTGCCAGTAGTGTTGGCCCGCCTAGCAATCAGCCCCAGCATTTT,CASSVGPPSNQPQHF
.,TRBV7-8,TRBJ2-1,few,TGTGCCAGCAGCTTAGTTGCGACTAGAGGGTACAATGAGCAGTTCTTC,CASSLVATRGYNEQFF
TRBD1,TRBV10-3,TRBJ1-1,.,TGTGCCATAAGTACAGGGGGTTCCGAAACTGAAGCTTTCTTT,CAISTGGSETEAFF
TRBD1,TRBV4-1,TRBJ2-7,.,TGCGCCAGCAGCCCGCGTTGGACAGGGGACTCGTACGAGCAGTACTTC,CASSPRWTGDSYEQYF
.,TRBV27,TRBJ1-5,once,TGTGCCAGCAGCACCCAGGGGATAGGGGGTAATCAGCCCCAGCATTTT,CASSTQGIGGNQPQHF
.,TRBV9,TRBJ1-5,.,TGTGCCAGCAGCGTGGGTCGGGAGGGTCAGCCCCAGCATTTT,CASSVGREGQPQHF
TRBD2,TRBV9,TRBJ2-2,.,TGTGCCAGCAGCGTAGAGAGCGGGGGGCGGTACACCGGGGAGCTGTTTTTT,CASSVESGGRYTGELFF
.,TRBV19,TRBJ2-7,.,TGTGCCACCGCGTGGGGCGCTGTCTACGAGCAGTACTTC,CATAWGAVYEQYF
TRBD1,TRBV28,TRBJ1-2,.,TGTGCCAGCAGGCCTGGGACAGCCGGGGGAAGTGGCTACACCTTC,CASRPGTAGGSGYTF
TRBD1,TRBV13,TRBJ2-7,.,TGTGCCAGCAGCCACCGAAACCCTGGACAGGGGGCGTCCTACGAGCAGTACTTC,CASSHRNPGQGASYEQYF
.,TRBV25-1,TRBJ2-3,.,TGTGCCAGCAGTGAATATGAGACAGATACGCAGTATTTT,CASSEYETDTQYF
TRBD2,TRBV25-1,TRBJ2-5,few,TGTGCCAGCATCGGGCTAAGGGGAGGGGAGACCCAGTACTTC,CASIGLRGGETQYF
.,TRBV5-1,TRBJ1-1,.,TGCGCCAGCAGCTTGGATGTCAGGGTGGGCCTGAACACTGAAGCTTTCTTT,CASSLDVRVGLNTEAFF
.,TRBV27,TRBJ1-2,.,TGTGCCAGCAGTTTATACCCAGGGGAAGGCTACACCTTC,CASSLYPGEGYTF
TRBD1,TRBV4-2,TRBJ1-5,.,TGTGCCAGCAGCCAACACCGGGACAGGGATCAGCCCCAGCATTTT,CASSQHRDRDQPQHF
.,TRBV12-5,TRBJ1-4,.,TGTGCTAGTGGTCCCTCAGGGTTCAGCCGGGCAACTAATGAAAAACTGTTTTTT,CASGPSGFSRATNEKLFF
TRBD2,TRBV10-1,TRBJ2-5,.,TGCGCCAGCAGTGAGCCGGGGACTAGCGGACAAAGAGAGACCCAGTACTTC,CASSEPGTSGQRETQYF
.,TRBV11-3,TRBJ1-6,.,TGTGCCAGCAGCCTCACAGGGTCGGATTCACCCCTCCACTTT,CASSLTGSDSPLHF
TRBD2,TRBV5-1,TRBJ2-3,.,TGCGCCAGCAGCGGAGGGGAGGGAGTGGATACGCAGTATTTT,CASSGGEGVDTQYF
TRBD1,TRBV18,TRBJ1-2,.,TGTGCCAGCTCACCAGGAGCAGGGGGCACTGGCTACACCTTC,CASSPGAGGTGYTF
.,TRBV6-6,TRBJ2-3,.,TGTGCCAGCAGCGAGGGTGCAGATACGCAGTATTTT,CASSEGADTQYF
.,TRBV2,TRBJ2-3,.,TGTGCCAGCAGTCCGGCCCCAGCGGGTGGGACAGATACGCAGTATTTT,CASSPAPAGGTDTQYF
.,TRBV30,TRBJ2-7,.,TGTGCCTGGAGTGAAACAGGTCACGAGCAGTACTTC,CAWSETGHEQYF
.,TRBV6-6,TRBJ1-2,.,TGTGCCAGCAGTTTAAACGAACAAGGGGATGGCTACACCTTC,CASSLNEQGDGYTF
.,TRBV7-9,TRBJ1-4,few,TGTGCCAGCAGCCGTACAGGTTCGGTTGGTGAAAAACTGTTTTTT,CASSRTGSVGEKLFF
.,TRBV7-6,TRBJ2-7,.,TGTGCCAGCAGCTTAAGGAGGGACGAGCAGTACTTC,CASSLRRDEQYF
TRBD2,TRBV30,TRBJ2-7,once,TGTGCCTGGAGCAAGCGGGGGGGTTCCTACGAGCAGTACTTC,CAWSKRGGSYEQYF
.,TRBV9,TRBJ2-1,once,TGTGCCAGCAGCGTAGTTGAGCAAGAGCAGTTCTTC,CASSVVEQEQFF
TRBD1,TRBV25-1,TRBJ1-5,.,TGTGCCAGCAGTGAACCAGGGACAGGGGAAAGCAATCAGCCCCAGCATTTT,CASSEPGTGESNQPQHF
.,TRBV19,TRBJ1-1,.,TGTGCCAGTAACTTCGGAGGTGAAGCTTTCTTT,CASNFGGEAFF
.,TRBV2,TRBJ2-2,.,TGTGCCAGCAGCGGAGAGGGCGTAATCACCGGGGAGCTGTTTTTT,CASSGEGVITGELFF